Below, 26 T cell receptor beta chains from the same sample are listed, as sequenced in a study of cytomegalovirus exposure and HLA in healthy donors. PCR was performed using 60 Vbeta and 13 Jbeta primers. TCRdb's copy holds only in-frame clones and misses some; the assay was immunoSEQ multiplex PCR. The sample includes 100,000 to 150,000 clones. Sequenced input: PBMCs. The source is a man aged 25-40 years in good health and CMV-seronegative.

The rearrangement links TRBV7-9 to TRBJ1-6; 8 positions agree with TRBD1. CDR3 length: 14 amino acids. Trimming removed 5 bases from V and 5 bases from J; junction bases left unmatched: 2. Germline CDR1 and CDR2: SEHNR and FQNEAQ (reference sequence). The CDR3 sequence is CASSRTGNNSPLHF. CDR3 sequence (DNA): TGTGCCAGCAGCCGGACAGGGAATAATTCACCCCTCCACTTT.

The chain links TRBV7-6 to TRBJ1-3; D perhaps matches TRBD1 (5 bases). The CDR3 has 15 amino acids. CDR1 is SGHVS and CDR2 is FNYEAQ in the germline V gene. V lost 5 bases to trimming and J lost 2 bases, with 13 bases between them. The CDR3 nucleotides read TGTGCCAGCAGCCCACAGGTTAATCCTGGAAACACCATATATTTT. Translating it yields CASSPQVNPGNTIYF.

The rearrangement links TRBV10-2 to TRBJ2-3; possibly TRBD2 for D (5 bases). CDR1 is WSHSY, CDR2 SAAADI, per germline. V was shortened by 7 bases and J by 2 bases, with 13 bases between the two germline ends. The CDR3 loop spans 14 amino acids. CDR3 coding DNA: TGCGCCAGCACCGGGGAAGAGTACACAGATACGCAGTATTTT. Protein: CASTGEEYTDTQYF.

The CDR3 is CAWSTGGDETQYF. CDR3 in DNA: TGTGCCTGGAGCACAGGGGGGGATGAGACCCAGTACTTC. This chain connects TRBV30 to TRBJ2-5; D is perhaps TRBD1 (8 bases). Germline V gives CDR1 GTSNPN, CDR2 SVGIG (reference sequence). Between the trimmed V and J ends, which lost 3 bases and 5 bases, there was a span of 13 bases. This CDR3 spans 13 amino acids.

This chain uses TRBV5-4 with TRBJ2-5, with 9 bases fitting TRBD2. The CDR3 contains 16 residues. Germline V CDR1 and CDR2: SGHNT, YYREEE (reference sequence). Trimming at V came to 0 bases and at J to 0 bases, leaving 3 bases not matched to a gene. The CDR3 is CASSLGRLADQETQYF. The CDR3 nucleotides read TGTGCCAGCAGCTTGGGTAGACTAGCGGACCAAGAGACCCAGTACTTC.

The chain joins TRBV6-1 to TRBJ2-7; weak D call: TRBD1 (5 bases). CDR3 length: 14 amino acids. Trimming cost V 2 bases and J 6 bases, with 14 bases left between them. Germline V gene data show CDR1 as MNHNS and CDR2 as SASEGT. CDR3 bases: TGTGCCAGCAGTGAACAAGGACACATGGGCGAGCAGTACTTC. It codes for CASSEQGHMGEQYF.

The chain combines TRBV2 with TRBJ2-7; 8 bases map to TRBD1. Germline trimming cut 8 bases from V and 2 bases from J; bases unmatched to any gene: 8. The CDR3 contains 14 residues. Germline loops: CDR1 SNHLY, CDR2 FYNNEI. Here the CDR3 DNA reads TGTGCCAGCTCGGGCAGACAGGGGACCTACGAGCAGTACTTC. This codes for CASSGRQGTYEQYF.

The rearrangement links TRBV5-4 to TRBJ2-3, with D hard to call. Per germline, CDR1 SGHNT and CDR2 YYREEE (reference sequence). V was cut by 0 bases and J by 1 base, with 9 bases left in between. This CDR3 has 15 residues. CDR3 nucleotide sequence: TGTGCCAGCAGCTTGGACGGCGGAGGCACAGATACGCAGTATTTT. It yields the protein CASSLDGGGTDTQYF. Looking up the rest from reference TRBV5-4 and TRBJ2-3 gives the full variable domain: ETGVTQSPTHLIKTRGQQVTLRCSSQSGHNTVSWYQQALGQGPQFIFQYYREEENGRGNFPPRFSGLQFPNYSSELNVNALELDDSALYLCASSLDGGGTDTQYFGPGTRLTVL.

The chain recombines TRBV10-3 with TRBJ1-5; possibly TRBD1 for D (5 bases). The CDR3 spans 14 residues. V was cut by 3 bases and J by 2 bases, with 8 bases left in between. Germline CDR1 is ENHRY and CDR2 is SYGVKD. CDR3: CAISEQGGNQPQHF. The CDR3 DNA reads TGTGCCATCAGTGAACAAGGGGGCAATCAGCCCCAGCATTTT.

The CDR3 region is CASSPDRYQPQHF. In DNA form, the CDR3 reads TGTGCCAGCAGCCCCGACAGGTATCAGCCCCAGCATTTT. V gene TRBV7-6 combines with J gene TRBJ1-5; TRBD1 might be the D (6 bases). This CDR3 is built from 13 residues. V was clipped by 5 bases and J by 5 bases, with 10 bases between them. From germline, CDR1 is SGHVS and CDR2 FNYEAQ. Full variable domain (rest looked up from reference TRBV7-6 and TRBJ1-5): GAGVSQSPRYKVTKRGQDVALRCDPISGHVSLYWYRQALGQGPEFLTYFNYEAQQDKSGLPNDRFSAERPEGSISTLTIQRTEQRDSAMYRCASSPDRYQPQHFGDGTRLSIL.

The chain is built from TRBV5-4 and TRBJ2-2, with D perhaps TRBD2 (5 bases). This CDR3 contains 14 residues. In germline, CDR1 is SGHNT, CDR2 YYREEE (reference sequence). V shed 2 bases and J shed 1 base, with 6 bases lying between them. The CDR3 DNA reads as TGTGCCAGCAGCTTCCGGGAGAACACCGGGGAGCTGTTTTTT. Translated, it gives CASSFRENTGELFF.

The V gene is TRBV7-3, the J gene TRBJ2-3; tentatively, D is TRBD2 (6 bases). Looked up from germline, CDR1 is SGHTA and CDR2 is FQGTGA. V gave up 5 bases and J gave up 2 bases, with 14 bases separating them. The CDR3 runs 15 residues. In DNA form, the CDR3 reads TGTGCCAGCAGCCCCGGGACTTCCGTCACAGATACGCAGTATTTT. The encoded protein is CASSPGTSVTDTQYF.

The chain is built from TRBV4-1 and TRBJ2-5, with D tentatively TRBD2 (6 bases). The CDR3 is 14 amino acids. Germline assignment: CDR1 MGHRA and CDR2 YSYEKL. V dropped 0 bases and J dropped 3 bases, with 8 bases sitting between them. The CDR3 nucleotides are TGCGCCAGCAGCCAAGAACCGGGAGAAGAGACCCAGTACTTC. Translating it yields CASSQEPGEETQYF.

The V and J genes are TRBV25-1 and TRBJ2-1; D not certain. V was trimmed by 5 bases and J by 9 bases, leaving 11 bases between them. Germline loops: CDR1 MGHDK, CDR2 SYGVNS. CDR3 length equals 12 residues. CDR3 nucleotide sequence: TGTGCCAGCAGTCCCGAGTTCGGTGAGCAGTTCTTC. The encoded protein is CASSPEFGEQFF.

The J gene is TRBJ1-6, the V gene TRBV11-3, with D possibly TRBD1 on 6 matching bases. The length of the CDR3 is 13 residues. CDR1 is SGHNT and CDR2 is YENEEA in the germline V gene. V dropped 4 bases and J dropped 8 bases, with 9 bases sitting between them. The CDR3 protein is CASSSNRDSPLHF. The CDR3 region has the DNA TGTGCCAGCAGCTCCAACAGGGATTCACCCCTCCACTTT.

CDR3 sequence: CASSLAGTGESYEQYF. In nucleotides, the CDR3 is TGCGCCAGCAGCTTGGCCGGGACAGGGGAGTCCTACGAGCAGTACTTC. The V call is TRBV5-1, the J call TRBJ2-7; 10 positions agree with TRBD1. The CDR3 runs to 16 residues. V shed 0 bases and J 1 base; nucleotides not matched to a gene: 4. Germline CDR1 SGHRS, CDR2 YFSETQ.

V gene TRBV27 combines with J gene TRBJ2-3; no clear D gene. The ends were cut back, 3 bases at V and 4 bases at J, with 14 bases in the middle. Germline V lookup: CDR1 MNHEY, CDR2 SMNVEV (reference sequence). The CDR3 totals 15 residues. CDR3 sequence reads: CASSFGFPRPDTQYF. CDR3 DNA: TGTGCCAGCAGTTTTGGCTTCCCTCGCCCAGATACGCAGTATTTT.

The chain links TRBV7-2 to TRBJ2-1; 13 bases match TRBD2. CDR1 is SGHTA and CDR2 is FQGNSA in the germline V gene. V dropped 1 base and J dropped 6; count of bases not matched to a gene: 0. The CDR3 is 15 residues long. In DNA, the CDR3 is TGTGCCAGCAGCTTAGGGACTAGCGGGAGCAATGAGCAGTTCTTC. This sequence encodes CASSLGTSGSNEQFF. The full variable domain, in which reference TRBV7-2 and TRBJ2-1 provide the parts outside the CDR3, is GAGVSQSPSNKVTEKGKDVELRCDPISGHTALYWYRQSLGQGLEFLIYFQGNSAPDKSGLPSDRFSAERTGGSVSTLTIQRTQQEDSAVYLCASSLGTSGSNEQFFGPGTRLTVL.

The chain links TRBV2 to TRBJ1-4; D possibly corresponds to TRBD1 (5 bases). V was cut by 8 bases and J by 2 bases, with 15 bases left in between. The germline V gene encodes CDR1 SNHLY and CDR2 FYNNEI. The CDR3 runs 15 residues. DNA of the CDR3: TGTGCCAGCGCTGACCCAGGGCGCACTAATGAAAAACTGTTTTTT. It specifies CASADPGRTNEKLFF. The full variable domain, with the rest looked up from reference TRBV2 and TRBJ1-4, is EPEVTQTPSHQVTQMGQEVILRCVPISNHLYFYWYRQILGQKVEFLVSFYNNEISEKSEIFDDQFSVERPDGSNFTLKIRSTKLEDSAMYFCASADPGRTNEKLFFGSGTQLSVL.

The chain links TRBV6-6 to TRBJ1-4; 8 nucleotides agree with TRBD1. CDR3 size: 14 residues. With 5 bases clipped from V and 8 bases from J, the junction kept 7 bases outside the gene matches. Germline CDR1 and CDR2: MNHNY and SVGAGI (reference sequence). Here the CDR3 reads CASSLTGGEEKLFF. The CDR3 bases are TGTGCCAGCAGTCTCACAGGGGGGGAGGAAAAACTGTTTTTT.

V usage is TRBV9 and J usage is TRBJ2-5, with D tentatively TRBD2 (7 bases). The CDR3 runs to 14 residues. Per the germline V gene, CDR1 is SGDLS and CDR2 is YYNGEE. V gave up 3 bases and J gave up 5 bases, with 14 bases separating them. CDR3 DNA: TGTGCCAGCAGCGAGGGGAGGGGGGTTGAGACCCAGTACTTC. Translated: CASSEGRGVETQYF. Complete variable domain (other parts from reference TRBV9 and TRBJ2-5): DSGVTQTPKHLITATGQRVTLRCSPRSGDLSVYWYQQSLDQGLQFLIQYYNGEERAKGNILERFSAQQFPDLHSELNLSSLELGDSALYFCASSEGRGVETQYFGPGTRLLVL.

The chain is built from TRBV7-2 and TRBJ1-1; D call uncertain. The germline V and J ends were trimmed by 3 bases and 1 base, with 9 bases remaining between them. The CDR3 covers 14 residues. Germline V gene sequence: CDR1 SGHTA, CDR2 FQGNSA. The CDR3 spells CASSFRTANTEAFF. The CDR3 coding sequence is TGTGCCAGCAGCTTCCGGACTGCGAACACTGAAGCTTTCTTT.

The chain employs TRBV28 and TRBJ1-3, with D possibly being TRBD1 (5 bases). Germline CDR1 MDHEN, CDR2 SYDVKM. V was shortened by 4 bases and J by 1 base, with 11 bases between the two germline ends. CDR3 length equals 15 residues. CDR3 in DNA: TGTGCCAGCAGTTCCCTCAGGGTGTCTGGAAACACCATATATTTT. Translation: CASSSLRVSGNTIYF.

The CDR3: CASRDRVPTDTQYF. The CDR3 DNA sequence: TGCGCCAGCAGAGACAGGGTCCCCACAGATACGCAGTATTTT. The rearrangement joins TRBV10-1 to TRBJ2-3; TRBD1 aligns across 7 bases. V lost 6 bases to trimming and J lost 2 bases; unmatched junction nucleotides: 5. The length of the CDR3 is 14 residues. Germline V lookup: CDR1 WNHNN, CDR2 SYGVQD (reference sequence).

The chain uses TRBV6-1 and TRBJ2-2; D is possibly TRBD1 (5 bases). V shed 5 bases and J shed 7 bases, with 8 bases lying between them. There are 12 residues in the CDR3. CDR1 MNHNS and CDR2 SASEGT come from the germline V gene. The CDR3 here is CASSPRGGELFF. The CDR3 DNA follows: TGTGCCAGCAGTCCTAGGGGCGGGGAGCTGTTTTTT.

This sequence joins TRBV28 and TRBJ1-2, with D tentatively TRBD1 (6 bases). CDR1 and CDR2 (germline): MDHEN, SYDVKM. The CDR3 has 14 residues. V dropped 3 bases and J dropped 2 bases, with 10 bases sitting between them. CDR3 in amino acids: CASSLPGTNYGYTF. The CDR3 DNA follows: TGTGCCAGCAGTTTGCCAGGGACAAACTATGGCTACACCTTC.